This entry features one T cell receptor beta chain sequence. This sample was included in a study of blood T cell repertoires in COVID-19. Turning to the study itself: Acute-phase and convalescent COVID-19 samples originated in the United States, Italy and Spain. T cells, B-cell-depleted T cells, or PBMCs supplied cDNA or gDNA.

The CDR3 runs to 12 residues. V was shortened by 3 bases and J by 5 bases, with 7 bases between the two germline ends. Germline CDR1 is SGHTA and CDR2 is FQGNSA. Per the original data handling: Using reference gene primer amplification, nucleated cell counts were estimated. This table comes from immunoSEQ multiplex PCR, and its TCRdb copy is limited to in-frame clones, with some not included. That table is the source of V, J and clone size, and D and trimming were worked out from the DNA. The sample lists about 190,000 clones, around 80% occurring once. The rearrangement uses TRBV7-2 and TRBJ2-5; D is possibly TRBD1 (5 bases). Sequencing was done on a sample of peripheral blood. The receptor's source is a human donor in a cohort sampled during active COVID-19. The CDR3 DNA sequence: TGTGCCAGCAGCTTTCCAGGGGAGACCCAGTACTTC. The encoded protein is CASSFPGETQYF.